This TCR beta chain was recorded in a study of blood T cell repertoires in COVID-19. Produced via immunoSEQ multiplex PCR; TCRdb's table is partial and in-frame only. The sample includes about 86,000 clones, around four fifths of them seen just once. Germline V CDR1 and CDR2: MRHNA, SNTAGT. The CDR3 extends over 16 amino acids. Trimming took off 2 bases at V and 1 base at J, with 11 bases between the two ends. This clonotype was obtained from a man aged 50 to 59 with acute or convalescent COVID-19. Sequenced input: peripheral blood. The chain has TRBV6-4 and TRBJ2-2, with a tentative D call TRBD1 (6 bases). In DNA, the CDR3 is TGTGCCAGCAGTGACAGTGGACAGTGGAACACCGGGGAGCTGTTTTTT. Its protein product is CASSDSGQWNTGELFF.